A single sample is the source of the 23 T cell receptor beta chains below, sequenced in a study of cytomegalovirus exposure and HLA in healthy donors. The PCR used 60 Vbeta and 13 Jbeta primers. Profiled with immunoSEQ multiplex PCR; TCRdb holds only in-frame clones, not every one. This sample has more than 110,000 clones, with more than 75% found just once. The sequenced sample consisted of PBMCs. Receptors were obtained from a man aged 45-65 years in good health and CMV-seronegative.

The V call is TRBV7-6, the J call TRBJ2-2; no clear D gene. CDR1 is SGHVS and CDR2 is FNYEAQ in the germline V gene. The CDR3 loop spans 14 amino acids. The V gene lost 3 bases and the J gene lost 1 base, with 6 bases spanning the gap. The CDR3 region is CASSFVRNTGELFF. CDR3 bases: TGTGCCAGCAGCTTCGTCCGGAACACCGGGGAGCTGTTTTTT.

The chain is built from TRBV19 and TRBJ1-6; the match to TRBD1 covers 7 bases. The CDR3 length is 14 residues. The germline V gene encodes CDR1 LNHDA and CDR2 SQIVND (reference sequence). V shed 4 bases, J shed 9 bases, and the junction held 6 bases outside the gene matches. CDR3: CASSNQGGGSPLHF. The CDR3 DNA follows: TGTGCCAGTAGTAATCAGGGGGGTGGTTCACCCCTCCACTTT.

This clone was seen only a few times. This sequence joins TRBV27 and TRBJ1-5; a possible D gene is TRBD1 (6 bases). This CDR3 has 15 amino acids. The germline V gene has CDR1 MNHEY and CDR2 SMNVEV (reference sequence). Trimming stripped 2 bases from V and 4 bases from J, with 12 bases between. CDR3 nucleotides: TGTGCCAGCAGTTTAAGGGGGATTGGGAATCAGCCCCAGCATTTT. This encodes CASSLRGIGNQPQHF.

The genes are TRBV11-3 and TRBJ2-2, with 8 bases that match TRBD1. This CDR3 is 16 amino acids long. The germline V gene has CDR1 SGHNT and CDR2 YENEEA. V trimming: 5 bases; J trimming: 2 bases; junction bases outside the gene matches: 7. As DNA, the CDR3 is TGTGCCAGCAGCCCTGACAGGGGACAAAACACCGGGGAGCTGTTTTTT. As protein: CASSPDRGQNTGELFF.

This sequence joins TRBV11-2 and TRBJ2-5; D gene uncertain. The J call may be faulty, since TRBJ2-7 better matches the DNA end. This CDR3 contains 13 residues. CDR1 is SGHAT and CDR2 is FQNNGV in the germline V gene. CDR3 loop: CASSYFWGYEQYF. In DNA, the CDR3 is TGTGCCAGCAGCTATTTCTGGGGCTACGAGCAGTACTTC.

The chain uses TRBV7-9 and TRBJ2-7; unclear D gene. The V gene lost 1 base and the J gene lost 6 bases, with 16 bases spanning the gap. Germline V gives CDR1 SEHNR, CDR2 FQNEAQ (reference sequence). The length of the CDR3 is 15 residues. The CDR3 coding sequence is TGTGCCAGCAGCTTAGGTAAGTACGGGTTGGGCGAGCAGTACTTC. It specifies CASSLGKYGLGEQYF.

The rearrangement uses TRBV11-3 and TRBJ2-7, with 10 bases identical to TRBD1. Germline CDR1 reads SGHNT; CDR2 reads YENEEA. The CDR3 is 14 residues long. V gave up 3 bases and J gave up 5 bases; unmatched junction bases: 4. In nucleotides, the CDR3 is TGTGCCAGCAGCTTGGGACAGGGGTCGAACGAGCAGTACTTC. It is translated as CASSLGQGSNEQYF.

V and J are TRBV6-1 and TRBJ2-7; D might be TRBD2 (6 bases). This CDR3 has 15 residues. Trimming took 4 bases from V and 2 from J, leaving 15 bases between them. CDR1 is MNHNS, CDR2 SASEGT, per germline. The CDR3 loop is CASSAGGRGTYEQYF. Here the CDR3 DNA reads TGTGCCAGCAGTGCCGGGGGACGGGGGACCTACGAGCAGTACTTC.

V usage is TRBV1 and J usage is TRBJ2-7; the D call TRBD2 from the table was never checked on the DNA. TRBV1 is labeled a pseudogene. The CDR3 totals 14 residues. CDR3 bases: TGCACCAGCAGCCCCAAGGAGGGCCGCTACGAGCAGTACTTC. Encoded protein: CTSSPKEGRYEQYF.

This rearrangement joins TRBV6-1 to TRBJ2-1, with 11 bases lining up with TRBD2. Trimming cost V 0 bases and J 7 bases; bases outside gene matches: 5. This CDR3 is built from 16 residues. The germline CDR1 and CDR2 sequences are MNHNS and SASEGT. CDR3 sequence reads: CASSEASGRAGNEQFF. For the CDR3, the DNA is TGTGCCAGCAGTGAAGCTAGCGGGAGGGCCGGAAATGAGCAGTTCTTC.

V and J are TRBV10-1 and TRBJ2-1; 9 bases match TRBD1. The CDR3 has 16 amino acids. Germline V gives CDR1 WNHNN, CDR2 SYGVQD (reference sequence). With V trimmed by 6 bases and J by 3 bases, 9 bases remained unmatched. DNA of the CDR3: TGCGCCAGCAGCTCTACCGGGACAGGGCTCTACAATGAGCAGTTCTTC. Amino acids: CASSSTGTGLYNEQFF.

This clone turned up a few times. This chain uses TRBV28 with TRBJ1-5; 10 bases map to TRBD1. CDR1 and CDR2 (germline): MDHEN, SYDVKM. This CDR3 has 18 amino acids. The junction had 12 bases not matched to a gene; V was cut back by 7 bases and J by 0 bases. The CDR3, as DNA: TGTGCCAGCAAACGCCGGGGACAGGGGAGAATTAGCAATCAGCCCCAGCATTTT. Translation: CASKRRGQGRISNQPQHF.

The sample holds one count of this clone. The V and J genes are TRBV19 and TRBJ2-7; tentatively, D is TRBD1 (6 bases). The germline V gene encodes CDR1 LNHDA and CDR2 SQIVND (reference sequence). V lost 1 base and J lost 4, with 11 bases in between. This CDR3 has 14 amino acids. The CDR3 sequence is CASSIGPGAYEQYF. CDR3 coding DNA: TGTGCCAGTAGTATAGGGCCAGGGGCGTACGAGCAGTACTTC.

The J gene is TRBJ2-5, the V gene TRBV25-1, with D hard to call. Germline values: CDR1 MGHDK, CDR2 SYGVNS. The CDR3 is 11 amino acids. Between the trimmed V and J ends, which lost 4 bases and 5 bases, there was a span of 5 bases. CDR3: CASSGRETQYF. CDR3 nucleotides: TGTGCCAGCAGTGGCAGGGAGACCCAGTACTTC. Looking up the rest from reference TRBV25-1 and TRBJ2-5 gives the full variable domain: EADIYQTPRYLVIGTGKKITLECSQTMGHDKMYWYQQDPGMELHLIHYSYGVNSTEKGDLSSESTVSRIRTEHFPLTLESARPSHTSQYLCASSGRETQYFGPGTRLLVL.

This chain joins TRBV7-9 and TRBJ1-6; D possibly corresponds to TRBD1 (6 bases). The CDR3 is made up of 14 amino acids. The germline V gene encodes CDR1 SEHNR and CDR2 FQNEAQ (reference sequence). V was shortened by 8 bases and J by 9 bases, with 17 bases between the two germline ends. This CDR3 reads CASGLSQGRSPLHF. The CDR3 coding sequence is TGTGCCAGCGGTTTGTCACAGGGCCGTTCACCCCTCCACTTT.

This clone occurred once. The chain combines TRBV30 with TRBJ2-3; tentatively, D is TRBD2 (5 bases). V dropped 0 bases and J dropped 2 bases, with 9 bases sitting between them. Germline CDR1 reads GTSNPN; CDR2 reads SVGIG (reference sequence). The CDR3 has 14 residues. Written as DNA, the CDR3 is TGTGCCTGGAGTGTACTAGGGTACACAGATACGCAGTATTTT. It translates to CAWSVLGYTDTQYF. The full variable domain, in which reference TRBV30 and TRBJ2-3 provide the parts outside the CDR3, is SQTIHQWPATLVQPVGSPLSLECTVEGTSNPNLYWYRQAAGRGLQLLFYSVGIGQISSEVPQNLSASRPQDRQFILSSKKLLLSDSGFYLCAWSVLGYTDTQYFGPGTRLTVL.

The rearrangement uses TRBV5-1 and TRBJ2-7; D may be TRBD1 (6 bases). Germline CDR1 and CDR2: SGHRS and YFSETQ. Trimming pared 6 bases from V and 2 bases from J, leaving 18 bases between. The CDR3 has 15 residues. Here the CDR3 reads CASKMVGQGAYEQYF. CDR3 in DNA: TGCGCCAGCAAAATGGTGGGACAAGGAGCCTACGAGCAGTACTTC.

As DNA, the CDR3 is TGTGCCAGCAGCTTGGCAGTGACTAGCGGGTTGTACCAAGAGACCCAGTACTTC. Translation: CASSLAVTSGLYQETQYF. The chain recombines TRBV5-8 with TRBJ2-5, with TRBD2 matching over 10 bases. Germline loops: CDR1 SGHTS, CDR2 YDEGEE. The ends lost 0 bases at V and 0 bases at J; junction bases unmatched: 8. The CDR3 is 18 residues long.

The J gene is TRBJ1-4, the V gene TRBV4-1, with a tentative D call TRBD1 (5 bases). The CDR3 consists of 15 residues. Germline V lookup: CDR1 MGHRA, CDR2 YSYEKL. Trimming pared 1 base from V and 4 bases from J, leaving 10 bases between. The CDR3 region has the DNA TGCGCCAGCAGCCAAGCAGGGAAAGGTAATGAAAAACTGTTTTTT. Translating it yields CASSQAGKGNEKLFF.

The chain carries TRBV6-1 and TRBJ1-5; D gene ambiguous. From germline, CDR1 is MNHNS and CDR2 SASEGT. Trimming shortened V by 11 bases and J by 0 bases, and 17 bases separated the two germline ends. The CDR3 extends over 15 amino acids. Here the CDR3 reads CAYKSGTDSNQPQHF. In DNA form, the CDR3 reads TGTGCCTACAAAAGCGGTACCGATAGCAATCAGCCCCAGCATTTT.

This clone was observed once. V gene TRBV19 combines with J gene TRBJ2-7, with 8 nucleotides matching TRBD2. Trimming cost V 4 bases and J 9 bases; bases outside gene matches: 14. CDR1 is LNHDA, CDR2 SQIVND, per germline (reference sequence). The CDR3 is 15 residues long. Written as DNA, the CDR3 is TGTGCCAGTAGTACTAAGACTAGCGCACGACCGGGGCAGTACTTC. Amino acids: CASSTKTSARPGQYF.

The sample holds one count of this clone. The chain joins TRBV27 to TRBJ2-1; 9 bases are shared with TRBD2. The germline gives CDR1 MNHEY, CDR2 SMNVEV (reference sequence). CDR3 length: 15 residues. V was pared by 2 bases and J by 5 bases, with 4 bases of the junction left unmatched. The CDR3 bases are TGTGCCAGCAGTTTACGGAGCGGGGGGAACAATGAGCAGTTCTTC. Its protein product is CASSLRSGGNNEQFF.

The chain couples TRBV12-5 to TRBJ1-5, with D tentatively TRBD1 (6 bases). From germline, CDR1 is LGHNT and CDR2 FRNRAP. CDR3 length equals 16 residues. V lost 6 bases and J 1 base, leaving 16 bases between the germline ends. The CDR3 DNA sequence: TGTGCTAGTGGGGGGAGAACAGGGAGAAGCAATCAGCCCCAGCATTTT. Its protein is CASGGRTGRSNQPQHF.